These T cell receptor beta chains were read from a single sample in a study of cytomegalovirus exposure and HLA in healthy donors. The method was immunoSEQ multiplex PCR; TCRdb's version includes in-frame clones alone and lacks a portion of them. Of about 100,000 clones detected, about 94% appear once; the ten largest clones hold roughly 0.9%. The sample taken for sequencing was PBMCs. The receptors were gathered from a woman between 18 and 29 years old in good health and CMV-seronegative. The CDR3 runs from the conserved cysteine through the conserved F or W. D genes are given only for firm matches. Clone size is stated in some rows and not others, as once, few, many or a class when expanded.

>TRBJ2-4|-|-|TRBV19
CASSMGGAPKNIQYF
TGTGCCAGTAGTATGGGCGGGGCTCCCAAAAACATTCAGTACTTC
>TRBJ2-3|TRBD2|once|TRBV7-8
CASSTVTSGSYTQYF
TGTGCCAGCAGCACCGTCACTAGCGGGAGTTATACGCAGTATTTT
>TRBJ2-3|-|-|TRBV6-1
CASSEPPGHGTDTQYF
TGTGCCAGCAGTGAACCCCCGGGACACGGCACAGATACGCAGTATTTT
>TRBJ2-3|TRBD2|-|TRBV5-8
CASSLGLAGPDTQYF
TGTGCCAGCAGCTTGGGACTAGCGGGACCAGATACGCAGTATTTT
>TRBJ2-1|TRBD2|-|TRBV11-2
CASSLTASGGNEQFF
TGTGCCAGCAGCTTAACGGCTAGCGGGGGCAATGAGCAGTTCTTC
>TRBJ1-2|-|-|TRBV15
CATSRAGHPSGYGYTF
TGTGCCACCAGCAGGGCTGGACACCCGAGCGGGTATGGCTACACCTTC
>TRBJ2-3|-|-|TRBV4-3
CASSQDLLASTDTQYF
TGCGCCAGCAGCCAAGATCTCCTAGCGAGCACAGATACGCAGTATTTT
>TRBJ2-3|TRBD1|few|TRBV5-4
CASSRGTGGATDTQYF
TGTGCCAGCAGCCGCGGGACAGGGGGGGCCACAGATACGCAGTATTTT
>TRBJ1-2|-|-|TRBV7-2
CASSLGQGYGYTF
TGTGCCAGCAGCTTAGGGCAGGGCTATGGCTACACCTTC
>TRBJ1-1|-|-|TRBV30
CAWSGRAGEAFF
TGTGCCTGGAGTGGTCGGGCAGGGGAAGCTTTCTTT
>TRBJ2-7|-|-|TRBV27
CASSLRTDSSYEQYF
TGTGCCAGCAGTTTGCGGACAGATAGCTCCTACGAGCAGTACTTC
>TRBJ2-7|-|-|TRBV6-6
CASRVGVAVREQYF
TGTGCCAGCAGGGTGGGAGTGGCGGTCCGCGAGCAGTACTTC
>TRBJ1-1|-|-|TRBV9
CASRWTEGYTEAFF
TGTGCCAGCAGGTGGACTGAGGGCTACACTGAAGCTTTCTTT
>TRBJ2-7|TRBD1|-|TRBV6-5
CASSQGATYEQYF
TGTGCCAGCAGTCAGGGGGCAACTTACGAGCAGTACTTC
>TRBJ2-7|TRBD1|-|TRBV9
CASSGTQGAKEQYF
TGTGCCAGCAGCGGCACACAGGGGGCGAAAGAGCAGTACTTC
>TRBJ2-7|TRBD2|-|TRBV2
CASSETSGRNYEQYF
TGTGCCAGCAGTGAAACTAGCGGGAGGAATTACGAGCAGTACTTC
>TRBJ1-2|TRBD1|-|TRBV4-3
CASSPGQANYGYTF
TGCGCCAGCAGCCCGGGACAGGCTAACTATGGCTACACCTTC
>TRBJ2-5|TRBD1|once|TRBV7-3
CASSPTGQGETQYF
TGTGCCAGCAGCCCTACGGGACAGGGAGAGACCCAGTACTTC
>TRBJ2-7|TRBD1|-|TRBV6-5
CASSYTRTGEGDEQYF
TGTGCCAGCAGCTACACCCGGACAGGCGAGGGGGACGAGCAGTACTTC
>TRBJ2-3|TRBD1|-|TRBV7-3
CASSPPDRADTQYF
TGTGCCAGCAGCCCACCGGACAGGGCAGATACGCAGTATTTT
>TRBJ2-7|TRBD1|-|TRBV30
CAWTSTWTGESYEQYF
TGTGCCTGGACCTCTACCTGGACAGGGGAAAGCTACGAGCAGTACTTC
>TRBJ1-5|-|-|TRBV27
CASSRGVGSAQHF
TGTGCCAGCAGCCGGGGGGTCGGGTCAGCCCAGCATTTT
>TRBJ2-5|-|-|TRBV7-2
CASSLVGVGGETQYF
TGTGCCAGCAGCTTAGTGGGAGTGGGTGGGGAGACCCAGTACTTC
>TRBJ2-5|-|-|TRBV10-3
CAISDQGTLKETQYF
TGTGCCATCAGTGACCAGGGGACCCTCAAAGAGACCCAGTACTTC
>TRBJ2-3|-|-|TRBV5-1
CASSLAGTADTQYF
TGCGCCAGCAGCTTGGCAGGTACCGCAGATACGCAGTATTTT
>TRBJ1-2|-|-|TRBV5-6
CASSWGQTAQLLNGYTF
TGTGCCAGCAGCTGGGGACAAACAGCACAGTTGCTAAATGGCTACACCTTC
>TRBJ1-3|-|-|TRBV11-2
CASSFLLLAVDSGNTIYF
TGTGCCAGCAGCTTTTTACTACTAGCAGTCGACTCTGGAAACACCATATATTTT
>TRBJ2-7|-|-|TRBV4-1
CASSQGQQLYEQYF
TGCGCCAGCAGCCAAGGGCAACAGCTATACGAGCAGTACTTC
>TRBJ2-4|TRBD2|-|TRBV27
CASRPSGGAGNIQYF
TGTGCCAGCAGGCCCAGCGGGGGCGCGGGAAACATTCAGTACTTC
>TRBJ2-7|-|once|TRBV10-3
CAISGPGDPFHEQYF
TGTGCCATCAGTGGCCCAGGGGACCCCTTTCACGAGCAGTACTTC
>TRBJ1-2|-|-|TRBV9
CASGREKTF
TGTGCCAGTGGCCGGGAAAAAACCTTC
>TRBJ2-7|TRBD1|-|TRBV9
CASSVSGQGGYEQYF
TGTGCCAGCAGCGTCTCGGGACAGGGTGGCTACGAGCAGTACTTC
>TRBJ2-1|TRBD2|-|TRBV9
CASSVTSGPNNEQFF
TGTGCCAGCAGCGTTACTAGCGGGCCCAACAATGAGCAGTTCTTC
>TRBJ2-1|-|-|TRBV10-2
CASRLAESYNEQFF
TGCGCCAGCAGATTAGCGGAATCCTACAATGAGCAGTTCTTC
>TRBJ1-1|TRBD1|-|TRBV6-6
CATMDRGNTEAFF
TGTGCCACCATGGACAGGGGGAACACTGAAGCTTTCTTT
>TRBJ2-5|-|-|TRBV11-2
CASSPRETQYF
TGTGCCAGCAGCCCCCGGGAGACCCAGTACTTC
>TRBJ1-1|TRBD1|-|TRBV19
CASSYRGTEAFF
TGTGCCAGTAGTTACAGGGGCACTGAAGCTTTCTTT
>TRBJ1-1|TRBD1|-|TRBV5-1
CASRLQGTTEAFF
TGCGCCAGCAGGTTACAGGGGACCACTGAAGCTTTCTTT
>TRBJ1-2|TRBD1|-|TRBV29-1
CSGGGQGYGYTF
TGCAGCGGGGGGGGACAGGGCTATGGCTACACCTTC
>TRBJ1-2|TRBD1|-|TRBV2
CATQGVRGYTF
TGTGCCACCCAGGGGGTGCGGGGCTACACCTTC
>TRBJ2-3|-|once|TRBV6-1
CASSEARLLADHSTDTQYF
TGTGCCAGCAGTGAAGCGCGTTTATTAGCGGACCATAGCACAGATACGCAGTATTTT
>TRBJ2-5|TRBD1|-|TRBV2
CASADRASETQYF
TGTGCCAGCGCAGACAGGGCTTCAGAGACCCAGTACTTC
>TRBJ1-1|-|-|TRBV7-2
CASSLSGLNTEAFF
TGTGCCAGCAGCTTAAGCGGCTTGAACACTGAAGCTTTCTTT
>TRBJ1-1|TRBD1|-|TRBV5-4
CASSLGTGGESEAFF
TGTGCCAGCAGCTTGGGGACAGGGGGGGAGAGTGAAGCTTTCTTT
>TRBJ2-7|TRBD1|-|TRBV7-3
CASSLGTGADEQYF
TGTGCCAGCAGTCTCGGGACAGGGGCGGACGAGCAGTACTTC
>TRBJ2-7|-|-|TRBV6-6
CASRADWPRTYEQYF
TGTGCCAGCAGGGCCGACTGGCCCCGGACCTACGAGCAGTACTTC
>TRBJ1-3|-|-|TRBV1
CTSSPREDSPSWDTIYF
TGCACCAGCAGCCCCCGGGAAGACTCCCCTAGTTGGGACACCATATATTTT